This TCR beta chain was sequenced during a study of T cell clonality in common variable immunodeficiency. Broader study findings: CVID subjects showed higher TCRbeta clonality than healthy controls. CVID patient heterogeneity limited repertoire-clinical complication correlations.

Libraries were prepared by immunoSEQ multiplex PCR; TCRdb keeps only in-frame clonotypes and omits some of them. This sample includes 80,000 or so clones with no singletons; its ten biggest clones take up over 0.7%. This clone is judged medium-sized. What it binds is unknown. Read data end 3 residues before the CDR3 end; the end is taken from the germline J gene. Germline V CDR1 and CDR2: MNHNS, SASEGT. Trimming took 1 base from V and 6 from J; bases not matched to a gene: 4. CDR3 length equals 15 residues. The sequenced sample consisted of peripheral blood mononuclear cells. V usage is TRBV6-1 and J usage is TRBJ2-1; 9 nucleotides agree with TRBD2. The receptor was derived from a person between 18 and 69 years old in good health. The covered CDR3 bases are TGTGCCAGCAGTGAAGGGACTAGCGAGAGCAATGAG. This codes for CASSEGTSESNE. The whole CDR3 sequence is CASSEGTSESNEQFF.